One and the same sample provided the 28 T cell receptor beta chains below, sequenced in a study of glioma-infiltrating T cells. Using RNA template, CDR3s of TCR alpha and beta were amplified with iRepertoire arm-PCR. TCRdb re-called the multiplex PCR reads through MiXCR, storing one row per CDR3 protein. The sample yields around 180,000 distinct CDR3 sequences, about 47% seen once. The sequencing sample was made of glioma tissue, nonneoplastic brain tissue, or PBMCs (not recorded which). The receptors derive from a human donor with low-grade glioma or glioblastoma, undergoing nonglioma brain surgery, or in good health (not recorded which).

This clonotype appeared many times. CDR3 sequence: CSVETGNQETQYF. The CDR3 DNA reads as TGCAGCGTTGAAACGGGGAATCAAGAGACCCAGTACTTC. The chain is built from TRBV29-1 and TRBJ2-5, with D tentatively TRBD2 (5 bases). This CDR3 contains 13 residues. From germline, CDR1 is SQVTM and CDR2 ANQGSEA. Trimming took 2 bases from V and 2 from J, leaving 9 bases between them.

V is TRBV7-2 and J is TRBJ2-7; maybe TRBD2 (6 bases). The germline CDR1 and CDR2 sequences are SGHTA and FQGNSA. V was pared by 5 bases and J by 4 bases, with 12 bases between. The CDR3 consists of 13 residues. CDR3 nucleotide sequence: TGTGCCAGCAGCCGACTAGGGGAATACGAGCAGTACTTC. Protein product: CASSRLGEYEQYF.

This clonotype was seen many times. The chain combines TRBV20-1 with TRBJ2-5, with 8 bases identical to TRBD2. The CDR3 is 13 residues long. V dropped 3 bases and J dropped 5; count of bases not matched to a gene: 5. Germline loops: CDR1 DFQATT, CDR2 SNEGSKA (reference sequence). CDR3 DNA sequence: TGCAGTGCTAGCCCTCTAGCGGGTGAGACCCAGTACTTC. Its translation: CSASPLAGETQYF.

This clonotype was detected only a few times. CDR3 loop: CASSRDRGEFF. As DNA, the CDR3 is TGTGCCAGCAGTCGCGACAGGGGCGAGTTCTTC. V is TRBV2 and J is TRBJ2-1; 8 nucleotides align to TRBD1. V was clipped by 5 bases and J by 14 bases; unmatched bases: 5. The CDR3 contains 11 residues. Per the germline V gene, CDR1 is SNHLY and CDR2 is FYNNEI. Drawing the rest from reference TRBV2 and TRBJ2-1, the complete variable domain is EPEVTQTPSHQVTQMGQEVILRCVPISNHLYFYWYRQILGQKVEFLVSFYNNEISEKSEIFDDQFSVERPDGSNFTLKIRSTKLEDSAMYFCASSRDRGEFFGPGTRLTVL.

This clonotype was counted only a few times. This may stem from a read error, because a much larger clone lies one nucleotide away. Given the absence of the conserved phenylalanine or tryptophan at the CDR3 end, a read error is likely. The rearrangement joins TRBV20-1 to TRBJ2-7; no definite D call. This CDR3 spans 14 amino acids. The germline V gene has CDR1 DFQATT and CDR2 SNEGSKA (reference sequence). Trimming pared 4 bases from V and 0 bases from J, leaving 13 bases between. The DNA of the CDR3 is TGCAGTGCTACCCTCGATCCTAGCTCCTACGAGCAGTACCTC. As protein: CSATLDPSSYEQYL.

Comment on this clonotype: The junction and the germline gene differ at one end; a read error may be behind it. V and J are TRBV12-3 or TRBV12-4 and TRBJ1-2; D is unresolved. This CDR3 spans 11 amino acids. The CDR3 nucleotides are TGTGCCAGCAGTTTGGCAGGACTTAACCGCTTC. Amino acids: CASSLAGLNRF.

Comment on this clonotype: One end of the junction is discordant with germline, which a read error may explain. The chain has TRBV6-2 or TRBV6-3 and TRBJ2-1; D is unclear. CDR1 MNHEY and CDR2 SVGEGT come from the germline V gene. The CDR3 is made up of 13 amino acids. The CDR3, as DNA: TGTGCCAGCAGTTACGCAGAGCGCAATGAGCAGTTTTTC. Amino acids: CASSYAERNEQFF.

The chain joins TRBV4-2 to TRBJ1-2; D call uncertain. V lost 0 bases and J 8 bases, leaving 10 bases between the germline ends. Germline assignment: CDR1 LGHNA and CDR2 YNFKEQ. This CDR3 region has 13 residues. This CDR3 reads CASSQDQVWGYTF. CDR3 sequence (DNA): TGTGCCAGCAGCCAAGATCAAGTTTGGGGCTACACCTTC.

This clonotype was seen repeatedly, ten times or more. V usage is TRBV20-1 and J usage is TRBJ1-1; perhaps TRBD1 as D (5 bases). The CDR3 totals 13 residues. The V end lost 1 base, the J end lost 1 base, and 7 bases lay between the germline ends. CDR1 DFQATT and CDR2 SNEGSKA come from the germline V gene (reference sequence). The CDR3 DNA is TGCAGTGCTAGAGGGGGACGGAACACTGAAGCTTTCTTT. It codes for CSARGGRNTEAFF.

Comments on this clonotype: A much larger clone differs from this one at a single base, so this may be a read error. The CDR3 region is CASSLWTSGSLWNEQFF. The CDR3 region has the DNA TGTGCCAGCAGTTTATGGACTAGCGGGAGCCTGTGGAATGAGCAGTTCTTC. The chain has TRBV28 and TRBJ2-1; 12 bases fit TRBD2. This CDR3 spans 17 amino acids. The germline CDR1 and CDR2 sequences are MDHEN and SYDVKM. With V trimmed by 0 bases and J by 7 bases, 7 bases remained unmatched.

This clonotype was counted a few times. The chain has TRBV7-3 and TRBJ2-1; D not resolved. CDR3 length equals 15 residues. V dropped 0 bases and J dropped 5 bases, with 11 bases sitting between them. CDR1 is SGHTA and CDR2 is FQGTGA in the germline V gene. CDR3 in amino acids: CASSLTSDVHNEQFF. CDR3 in DNA: TGTGCCAGCAGCTTAACCTCGGACGTTCACAATGAGCAGTTCTTC.

The chain uses TRBV2 and TRBJ2-3; D is ambiguous. V lost 10 bases and J 4 bases, leaving 18 bases between the germline ends. CDR1 is SNHLY, CDR2 FYNNEI, per germline. The CDR3 covers 14 residues. CDR3 bases: TGTGCCAACAAGGGCCAGCATTCGGCAGATACGCAGTATTTT. Translated: CANKGQHSADTQYF.

The sample holds many counts of this clonotype. CDR3 loop: CASSWGTSGSNEQFF. In nucleotides, the CDR3 is TGTGCCAGCAGCTGGGGGACTAGCGGGAGTAATGAGCAGTTCTTC. This chain links TRBV6-1 with TRBJ2-1; 14 positions match TRBD2. CDR1 is MNHNS and CDR2 is SASEGT in the germline V gene. This CDR3 contains 15 residues. V dropped 6 bases and J dropped 7; count of bases not matched to a gene: 5.

V and J are TRBV6-6 and TRBJ2-1; perhaps TRBD2 as D (6 bases). Trimming shortened V by 4 bases and J by 6 bases, and 16 bases separated the two germline ends. The CDR3 consists of 15 residues. Germline lookup yields CDR1 MNHNY and CDR2 SVGAGI (reference sequence). The CDR3 bases are TGTGCCAGCAGTTTCGGGGCTTGGCGGGGCAATGAGCAGTTCTTC. Translation: CASSFGAWRGNEQFF.

About this clonotype itself: One end of the junction is discordant with germline, which a read error may explain. The chain employs TRBV5-4 and TRBJ2-3; no clear D. This CDR3 has 15 amino acids. Looked up from germline, CDR1 is SGHNT and CDR2 is YYREEE (reference sequence). The CDR3 coding sequence is TGTGCCTGCAGCCCAGGTAGTCCAAGCACAGATACGCAGTATTTT. Protein product: CACSPGSPSTDTQYF.

This clonotype has just a few counts. The V call is TRBV5-1, the J call TRBJ2-1; 8 nucleotides agree with TRBD2. The CDR3 is made up of 15 amino acids. J gave up 5 bases and V 4 bases, and 8 bases lay outside the gene matches. CDR1 and CDR2 from the germline V gene are SGHRS and YFSETQ. CDR3 sequence: CASSNGLAVNNEQFF. DNA of the CDR3: TGCGCCAGCAGCAATGGACTAGCAGTGAACAATGAGCAGTTCTTC.

In its sample, this clonotype was seen once. CDR3 coding DNA: TGTGCCAGCAGCGAACGACTAGCGGTTGATGGGCAGTTCTTC. Protein sequence: CASSERLAVDGQFF. The V and J genes are TRBV11-3 and TRBJ2-1; 9 bases fit TRBD2. CDR1 is SGHNT and CDR2 is YENEEA in the germline V gene. This CDR3 region has 14 residues. The V segment lost 5 bases and the J segment 12 bases; nucleotides outside the gene matches: 11.

Of note for this clonotype: This may arise from a read error, as a much more abundant clone is one base away. The chain is built from TRBV6-1 and TRBJ2-7, with D unresolved. CDR3 length: 12 residues. Germline CDR1 and CDR2: MNHNS and SASEGT. The CDR3: CASSLGFYEHYF. The CDR3 DNA reads TGTGCCAGCAGCCTCGGCTTCTACGAGCACTACTTC.

Concerning this clonotype: This may stem from a read error, because a much larger clone lies one nucleotide away. The chain couples TRBV12-3 or TRBV12-4 to TRBJ2-1; D remains ambiguous. The length of the CDR3 is 11 residues. Trimming removed 7 bases at V and 8 bases at J, with 9 bases between. The CDR3 DNA is TGTGCCAGCATTCCTAGATATGAGCAGTTCTTC. It yields the protein CASIPRYEQFF.

The chain links TRBV5-6 to TRBJ1-6; D is ambiguous. V was pared by 4 bases and J by 6 bases, with 11 bases between. This CDR3 is 14 amino acids long. Germline CDR1 SGHDT, CDR2 YYEEEE. The CDR3: CASSPGRSNSPLHF. DNA of the CDR3: TGTGCCAGCAGCCCAGGACGGAGTAATTCACCCCTCCACTTT.

Of note for this clonotype: Sequence at one end of the junction differs from germline and may be a read error. The V call is TRBV7-9, the J call TRBJ1-5, with 9 bases aligning to TRBD1. The CDR3 loop spans 15 amino acids. Germline V gene lookup returns CDR1 SEHNR and CDR2 FQNEAQ (reference sequence). CDR3 loop: CASRLGTGSNKPQHF. The CDR3 bases are TGTGCCAGCAGGCTCGGGACAGGGAGCAATAAGCCCCAGCATTTT.

Notes on this clonotype: A much bigger clone sits one base away, suggesting this may be a read error. The chain is built from TRBV7-8 and TRBJ2-1, with a weak D call TRBD1 (5 bases). The CDR3 consists of 15 residues. Trimming removed 6 bases from V and 2 bases from J, with 14 bases in between. Germline V lookup: CDR1 SGHVS, CDR2 FQNEAQ. This CDR3 reads CASRAGSSAYNEQFF. CDR3 DNA: TGTGCCAGCAGGGCAGGGTCTTCGGCCTACAATGAGCAGTTCTTC.

The chain couples TRBV12-3 or TRBV12-4 to TRBJ1-1; tentative D call: TRBD1 (5 bases). V lost 7 bases and J lost 3, with 12 bases in between. The CDR3 spans 13 residues. The CDR3 coding sequence is TGTGCCAGCACCTGGACGGGGGACACTGAAGCTTTCTTT. It yields the protein CASTWTGDTEAFF.

This clonotype appeared a few times. This chain uses TRBV12-3 or TRBV12-4 with TRBJ2-7, with a possible D match to TRBD1 (6 bases). The CDR3 is made up of 14 amino acids. V lost 6 bases and J 2 bases, leaving 14 bases between the germline ends. CDR3 coding DNA: TGTGCCAGCAGCTTACAGGGCACGACCTACGAGCAGTACTTC. Amino acids: CASSLQGTTYEQYF.

This chain uses TRBV19 with TRBJ2-1; 9 bases are a match to TRBD1. Germline-derived CDR1 and CDR2 are LNHDA and SQIVND (reference sequence). The CDR3 totals 15 residues. With V trimmed by 5 bases and J by 2 bases, 4 bases remained unmatched. The CDR3 is CASSYRTGAYNEQFF. In DNA, the CDR3 is TGTGCCAGTAGTTACAGGACAGGGGCCTACAATGAGCAGTTCTTC. The whole variable domain, remainder taken from reference TRBV19 and TRBJ2-1, is DGGITQSPKYLFRKEGQNVTLSCEQNLNHDAMYWYRQDPGQGLRLIYYSQIVNDFQKGDIAEGYSVSREKKESFPLTVTSAQKNPTAFYLCASSYRTGAYNEQFFGPGTRLTVL.

This clonotype was detected only once. The gene calls are TRBV27 and TRBJ2-1; TRBD2 aligns across 7 bases. Germline trimming cut 4 bases from V and 7 bases from J; bases unmatched to any gene: 19. The CDR3 contains 18 residues. From germline, CDR1 is MNHEY and CDR2 SMNVEV (reference sequence). CDR3 region: CASSYRFAGLHSGNEQFF. In DNA, the CDR3 is TGTGCCAGCAGTTATCGTTTCGCGGGACTACATAGTGGGAATGAGCAGTTCTTC.

The chain joins TRBV12-3 or TRBV12-4 to TRBJ2-7; 10 nucleotides line up with TRBD2. Trimming removed 6 bases from V and 2 bases from J; junction bases left unmatched: 7. The CDR3 sequence is 15 residues long. This chain's CDR3 is CASRNSGRVTYEQYF. The CDR3, as DNA: TGTGCCAGCAGAAACAGCGGGAGGGTCACCTACGAGCAGTACTTC.

Worth noting for this clonotype: Possible read error: a much larger clone is one base away. The chain has TRBV20-1 and TRBJ2-7, with D possibly TRBD2 on 7 matching bases. The CDR3 has 17 amino acids. Germline CDR1 and CDR2: DFQATT and SNEGSKA (reference sequence). V was trimmed by 0 bases and J by 2 bases, leaving 20 bases between them. The CDR3 DNA sequence: TGCAGTGCTAGAGATTGGAGTGGGGGGGCGCTTGCCTACGAGCAGTACTTC. It encodes CSARDWSGGALAYEQYF.